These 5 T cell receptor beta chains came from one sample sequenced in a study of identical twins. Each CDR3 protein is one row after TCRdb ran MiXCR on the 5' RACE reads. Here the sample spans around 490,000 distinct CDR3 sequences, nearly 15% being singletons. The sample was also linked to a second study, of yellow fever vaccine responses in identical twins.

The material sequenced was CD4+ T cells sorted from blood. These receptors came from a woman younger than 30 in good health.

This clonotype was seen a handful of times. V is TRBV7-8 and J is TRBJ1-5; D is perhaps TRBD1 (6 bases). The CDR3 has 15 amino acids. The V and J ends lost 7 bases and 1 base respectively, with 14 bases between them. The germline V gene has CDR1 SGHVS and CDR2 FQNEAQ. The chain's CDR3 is CASNRDPWSNQPQHF. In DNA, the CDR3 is TGTGCCAGCAACAGGGACCCATGGAGCAATCAGCCCCAGCATTTT.

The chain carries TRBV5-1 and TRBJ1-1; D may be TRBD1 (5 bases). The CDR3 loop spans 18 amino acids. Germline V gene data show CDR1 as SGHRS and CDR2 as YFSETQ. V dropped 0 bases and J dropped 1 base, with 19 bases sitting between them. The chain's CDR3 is CASSLAGPESPTNTEAFF. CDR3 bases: TGCGCCAGCAGCTTGGCGGGACCGGAATCCCCGACGAACACTGAAGCTTTCTTT.

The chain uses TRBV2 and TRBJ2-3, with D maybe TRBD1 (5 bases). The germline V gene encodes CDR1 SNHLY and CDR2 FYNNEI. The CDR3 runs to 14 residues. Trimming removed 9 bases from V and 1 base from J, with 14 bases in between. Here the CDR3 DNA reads TGTGCCAGTTCGGTCAGGGTTGGCACAGATACGCAGTATTTT. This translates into CASSVRVGTDTQYF.

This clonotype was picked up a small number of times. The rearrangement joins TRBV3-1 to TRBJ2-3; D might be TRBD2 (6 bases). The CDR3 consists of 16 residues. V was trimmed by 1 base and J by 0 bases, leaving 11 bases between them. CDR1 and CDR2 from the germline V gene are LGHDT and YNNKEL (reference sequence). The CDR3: CASSQGDSSSTDTQYF. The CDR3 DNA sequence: TGTGCCAGCAGCCAAGGGGACTCGTCAAGCACAGATACGCAGTATTTT.

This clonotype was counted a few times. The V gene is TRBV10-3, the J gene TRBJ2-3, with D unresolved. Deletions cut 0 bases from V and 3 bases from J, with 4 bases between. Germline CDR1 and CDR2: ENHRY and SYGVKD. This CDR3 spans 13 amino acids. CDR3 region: CAISESPTDTQYF. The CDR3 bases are TGTGCCATCAGTGAGTCGCCGACAGATACGCAGTATTTT.